This TCR beta chain was retrieved from a study of identical twins. A universal primer site came from template switching; cDNA carried unique molecular identifiers. TCRdb analysed the 5' RACE reads with MiXCR anew, one entry per CDR3 protein. The table has some 630,000 distinct CDR3 sequences, about 7.6% seen once. Findings of the study overall: The authors noted that invariant MAIT and iNKT cells could partly confound zero-insertion analyses. Conclusions leaned on cross-sectional statistical analysis and did not track the same donors over time. In monozygotic twins, models underestimated the sharing of out-of-frame TCR alpha.

The CDR3 loop spans 16 amino acids. Germline V lookup: CDR1 KGHDR, CDR2 SFDVKD. V gave up 3 bases and J gave up 4 bases; unmatched junction bases: 8. This clonotype was counted many times. The antigen remains unidentified. These data also formed part of another study, on yellow fever vaccine responses in identical twins.

The chain carries TRBV24-1 and TRBJ2-3; TRBD2 matches at 8 bases. The source of this sequence is a young woman in good health. The specimen sequenced was PBMCs. The DNA for the CDR3 is TGTGCCACCAGTGATCTGACTTACGGGGGGGCAGATACGCAGTATTTT. Protein: CATSDLTYGGADTQYF.